This T cell receptor beta chain was identified in a study of CD8+ T cells in alopecia areata. Study context: Donors of skin were C3H/HeJ mice aged about 6-12 months with spontaneous alopecia, and recipients were roughly 6-10-week-old female C3H/HeJ mice.

In the case of this clone: What it binds is not known. Here the gene names and germline are mouse. The read terminates 4 residues before the CDR3 end, so the remaining end is supplied by the germline J gene.

It was with CD4, CD8alpha, NKG2D, NKG2ACE and other markers that pooled cutaneous lymph node cells were sorted. Extraction and reverse transcription of RNA yielded cDNA as the sequencing template. Profiled with immunoSEQ multiplex PCR; TCRdb holds only in-frame clones, not every one. The sample is made up of 250,000 or so clones, none counted only once. The study's findings and limits: Scalp lesions, especially in alopecia totalis/universalis, had higher clonality than normal scalp. Scalp sample sequencing also detects resident alphabeta T cells of normal skin. TCR sharing was clearer in mice than between patients, perhaps partly owing to patient HLA diversity.

There are 14 residues in the CDR3. Trimming shortened V by 0 bases and J by 0 bases, and 9 bases separated the two germline ends. Germline V lookup: CDR1 GKSSPN, CDR2 SITVG. Specimen: CD4+ T cells sorted from a lymph node. This chain links TRBV31 with TRBJ2-7; perhaps TRBD2 as D (5 bases). The sequence derives from a C3H/HeJ mouse with alopecia areata. The strain's MHC: H2-k. The CDR3 bases that were read are TGTGCCTGGAGTCTCTGGGCAAGCTCCTAT. Translation gives CAWSLWASSY. The entire CDR3 protein reads CAWSLWASSYEQYF.